The rows below give T cell receptor beta chains drawn from one sample of a study of blood T cell repertoires in COVID-19. The protocol was immunoSEQ multiplex PCR, while the TCRdb copy is restricted to in-frame clones and leaves out a portion. The sample gives roughly 87,000 clones, around 88% of which show up once; roughly 0.43% is in the top ten. The sample comprised peripheral blood. These TCRs come from a man in his sixties with acute or convalescent COVID-19. The CDR3 runs from the conserved cysteine through the conserved F or W. The D gene is left open where the match is weak. Size is omitted from some rows. Given values are once, few, many or a class for expanded clones.

D: TRBD1; size: few; V: TRBV9; J: TRBJ2-7; DNA: TGTGCCAGCAGCGGGGGACAGAGCTCCTACGAGCAGTACTTC; CDR3: CASSGGQSSYEQYF
D: TRBD2; size: -; V: TRBV30; J: TRBJ2-7; DNA: TGTGCCTGGAGTCTCACTAGCGGGGCTTACGAGCAGTACTTC; CDR3: CAWSLTSGAYEQYF
D: -; size: -; V: TRBV9; J: TRBJ2-7; DNA: TGTGCCAGCAGCCTTTCAGGGATCTCCTACGAGCAGTACTTC; CDR3: CASSLSGISYEQYF
D: -; size: -; V: TRBV6-1; J: TRBJ1-1; DNA: TGTGCCAGCAGTGATCGGCGGACATTGAACACTGAAGCTTTCTTT; CDR3: CASSDRRTLNTEAFF
D: TRBD1; size: -; V: TRBV5-8; J: TRBJ1-4; DNA: TGTGCCAGCAGCTCCCCGGTCAGGGGGCTTAGTGAAAAACTGTTTTTT; CDR3: CASSSPVRGLSEKLFF
D: TRBD1; size: -; V: TRBV2; J: TRBJ2-1; DNA: TGTGCCAGCAGCCTTCTCCGGGACAGGGGGTCGGCTGAGCAGTTCTTC; CDR3: CASSLLRDRGSAEQFF
D: -; size: -; V: TRBV6-1; J: TRBJ1-4; DNA: TGTGCCAGCAGTGACGGAGCAACTAATGAAAAACTGTTTTTT; CDR3: CASSDGATNEKLFF
D: TRBD1; size: once; V: TRBV30; J: TRBJ1-6; DNA: TGTGCCTGGGACACCGGGACAGATAATTCACCCCTCCACTTT; CDR3: CAWDTGTDNSPLHF
D: TRBD2; size: -; V: TRBV5-1; J: TRBJ2-7; DNA: TGCGCCAGCAGCTTGGGAGCGGGAGGAAACGAGCAGTACTTC; CDR3: CASSLGAGGNEQYF
D: TRBD1; size: -; V: TRBV5-6; J: TRBJ1-1; DNA: TGTGCCAGCAGCCTGGGAGGACAGGTAGGGACTGAAGCTTTCTTT; CDR3: CASSLGGQVGTEAFF
D: TRBD1; size: once; V: TRBV5-8; J: TRBJ1-6; DNA: TGTGCCAGCAGCTTAGAGACAGGGAAGAATTCACCCCTCCACTTT; CDR3: CASSLETGKNSPLHF
D: -; size: few; V: TRBV5-6; J: TRBJ2-7; DNA: TGTGCCAGCAGCCTCGGACAGCTGACCTACGAGCAGTACTTC; CDR3: CASSLGQLTYEQYF
D: TRBD1; size: -; V: TRBV5-1; J: TRBJ2-1; DNA: TGCGCCAGCAGCTTGACTCAGCCGGGACAGGGAAATGAGCAGTTCTTC; CDR3: CASSLTQPGQGNEQFF
D: TRBD1; size: -; V: TRBV5-4; J: TRBJ1-2; DNA: TGTGCCAGCAGCTTCCCGGGACAGGGGGCGGTTTACTATGGCTACACCTTC; CDR3: CASSFPGQGAVYYGYTF
D: TRBD1; size: -; V: TRBV28; J: TRBJ2-7; DNA: TGTGCCAGCCAATTCTACAGGGGCTACGAGCAGTACTTC; CDR3: CASQFYRGYEQYF
D: -; size: -; V: TRBV19; J: TRBJ2-7; DNA: TGTGCCAGTAGTATAGATCCGGGGTCGTCCTGGGAGCAGTACTTC; CDR3: CASSIDPGSSWEQYF
D: TRBD2; size: -; V: TRBV19; J: TRBJ2-2; DNA: TGTGCCAGTACCCCCTGGGAGGGAAGGACCGGGGAGCTGTTTTTT; CDR3: CASTPWEGRTGELFF
D: TRBD1; size: -; V: TRBV11-2; J: TRBJ2-1; DNA: TGTGCCAGCAGCTTATCGGGACAGCTACAGTTCTTC; CDR3: CASSLSGQLQFF
D: TRBD1; size: -; V: TRBV5-1; J: TRBJ2-1; DNA: TGCGCCAGCAGCCCCGGGACAGGGGTAGGCAATGAGCAGTTCTTC; CDR3: CASSPGTGVGNEQFF
D: -; size: -; V: TRBV15; J: TRBJ1-3; DNA: TGTGCCACCAGCAGAGAGGTGAGGGTGGGCTCTGGAAACACCATATATTTT; CDR3: CATSREVRVGSGNTIYF
D: TRBD2; size: -; V: TRBV30; J: TRBJ2-1; DNA: TGTGCCTGGAGTGTAGGGCTGGCGGGAGGGCCTAATGAGCAGTTCTTC; CDR3: CAWSVGLAGGPNEQFF
D: -; size: -; V: TRBV27; J: TRBJ1-6; DNA: TGTGCCAGCAGTATACTACAGGGATATAATTCACCCCTCCACTTT; CDR3: CASSILQGYNSPLHF
D: -; size: -; V: TRBV3-1/TRBV3-2; J: TRBJ1-3; DNA: TGTGCCAGCAGCCAAAGAAGGGGTGTTGACACCATATATTTT; CDR3: CASSQRRGVDTIYF
D: -; size: once; V: TRBV7-9; J: TRBJ2-5; DNA: TGTGCCAGCAGCCCCCAGCGGACCCAGTACTTC; CDR3: CASSPQRTQYF
D: TRBD1; size: few; V: TRBV10-1; J: TRBJ2-3; DNA: TGCGCCAGCAGTGAACAACAGGGGACAGATACGCAGTATTTT; CDR3: CASSEQQGTDTQYF
D: -; size: -; V: TRBV27; J: TRBJ2-3; DNA: TGTGCCAGCAGTTTATACGGCTCGGGAGATACGCAGTATTTT; CDR3: CASSLYGSGDTQYF
D: TRBD1; size: -; V: TRBV27; J: TRBJ2-1; DNA: TGTGCCAGCAGTTTATTACCGGGACAGGGGGCGAATGAGCAGTTCTTC; CDR3: CASSLLPGQGANEQFF
D: TRBD1; size: -; V: TRBV7-3; J: TRBJ2-1; DNA: TGTGCCAGCAGCTCGGGACAGGGGCCCTACAATGAGCAGTTCTTC; CDR3: CASSSGQGPYNEQFF
D: TRBD1; size: -; V: TRBV7-6; J: TRBJ2-7; DNA: TGTGCCAGCAGCCGGACAGGAGCCACCAATTACGAGCAGTACTTC; CDR3: CASSRTGATNYEQYF
D: -; size: -; V: TRBV5-1; J: TRBJ2-1; DNA: TGCGCCAGCAGCTTGGGCGTACATGAGCAGTTCTTC; CDR3: CASSLGVHEQFF
D: -; size: -; V: TRBV5-6; J: TRBJ1-2; DNA: TGTGCCAGCAGCTTGTTCTTGCGGGGGGCGCCCTATGGCTACACCTTC; CDR3: CASSLFLRGAPYGYTF
D: -; size: -; V: TRBV5-5; J: TRBJ2-1; DNA: TGTGCCAGCAGCTTGGCGGATGAGCAGTTCTTC; CDR3: CASSLADEQFF
D: -; size: -; V: TRBV4-2; J: TRBJ1-3; DNA: TGTGCCAGCAGCCAAGATAGGGCAGGGCCCGCCTCTGGAAACACCATATATTTT; CDR3: CASSQDRAGPASGNTIYF
D: TRBD1; size: -; V: TRBV5-1; J: TRBJ1-1; DNA: TGCGCCAGCAGCAGCCGGACAGGTCAGGACACTGAAGCTTTCTTT; CDR3: CASSSRTGQDTEAFF
D: -; size: -; V: TRBV6-5; J: TRBJ2-2; DNA: TGTGCCAGCAGTCTACAAATCCAGGGGATCGGGGAGCTGTTTTTT; CDR3: CASSLQIQGIGELFF
D: TRBD1; size: -; V: TRBV5-8; J: TRBJ1-2; DNA: TGTGCCAGCAGCTTGGGGGACAGGGGGCTCGGCTACACCTTC; CDR3: CASSLGDRGLGYTF
D: TRBD1; size: -; V: TRBV6-5; J: TRBJ2-7; DNA: TGTGCCAGCAGTTACAACAGGGGGGAATCAGTCCAGTACTTC; CDR3: CASSYNRGESVQYF
D: -; size: -; V: TRBV15; J: TRBJ2-7; DNA: TGTGCCACCAGCAGAGATACCTACGAGCAGTACTTC; CDR3: CATSRDTYEQYF
D: -; size: -; V: TRBV11-2; J: TRBJ1-1; DNA: TGTGCCAGCAGCTTAGGGGAGGGCAGGAACACTGAAGCTTTCTTT; CDR3: CASSLGEGRNTEAFF
D: -; size: -; V: TRBV19; J: TRBJ2-4; DNA: TGTGCCAGTAGTATAGATCTGGGTGCCCGCGGCCAAAACATTCAGTACTTC; CDR3: CASSIDLGARGQNIQYF
D: -; size: -; V: TRBV27; J: TRBJ1-4; DNA: TGTGCCAGCAGTTTACACCCTAGGGGAGAGGGACAATATGAAAAACTGTTTTTT; CDR3: CASSLHPRGEGQYEKLFF
D: TRBD1; size: once; V: TRBV5-1; J: TRBJ1-2; DNA: TGCGCCAGCAGCTGGGGGACAGGGGAGTATGGCTACACCTTC; CDR3: CASSWGTGEYGYTF
D: TRBD1; size: -; V: TRBV10-3; J: TRBJ2-7; DNA: TGTGCCATCAGTGAGTCTGGGGACAGGGTCTACGAGCAGTACTTC; CDR3: CAISESGDRVYEQYF
D: -; size: -; V: TRBV5-1; J: TRBJ1-4; DNA: TGCGCCAGCAGCGTGGACAGCCCCAGTGAAAAACTGTTTTTT; CDR3: CASSVDSPSEKLFF
D: TRBD1; size: -; V: TRBV5-8; J: TRBJ2-5; DNA: TGTGCCAGCAGCCTAGGACAGGCCCAAGAGACCCAGTACTTC; CDR3: CASSLGQAQETQYF
D: TRBD1; size: -; V: TRBV7-9; J: TRBJ1-4; DNA: TGTGCCAGCACCAAGACAGGGGCAGGTGAAAAACTGTTTTTT; CDR3: CASTKTGAGEKLFF
D: -; size: -; V: TRBV29-1; J: TRBJ1-2; DNA: TGCAGCGTTGAAAGTAGCGTTGGCTACACCTTC; CDR3: CSVESSVGYTF
D: -; size: -; V: TRBV5-6; J: TRBJ1-1; DNA: TGTGCCAGCAGCTTACGAGTTACTGGGAACACTGAAGCTTTCTTT; CDR3: CASSLRVTGNTEAFF
D: -; size: -; V: TRBV19; J: TRBJ1-2; DNA: TGTGCCAGTAGTATGGGTCAGGGATCGGACTATGGCTACACCTTC; CDR3: CASSMGQGSDYGYTF
D: -; size: -; V: TRBV6-2/TRBV6-3; J: TRBJ1-3; DNA: TGTGCCAGCAGTAGCCCGGGAGCAAGGAACACCATATATTTT; CDR3: CASSSPGARNTIYF
D: TRBD1; size: -; V: TRBV6-1; J: TRBJ1-2; DNA: TGTGCCAGCAGTGGGACAGGGGGTTGGGGGGACTATGGCTACACCTTC; CDR3: CASSGTGGWGDYGYTF